This T cell receptor beta chain was sequenced for a study of blood T cells in healthy people across ages. Study-level results: A strong correlation between TCR beta diversity and naive T cell percentage was seen. Older individuals had lower TCR beta diversity per million T cells (the decline was roughly linear).

The CDR3 is made up of 13 amino acids. The V gene's germline CDR1 is MGHRA and CDR2 YSYEKL. Aged roughly 6 to 100, donors were systemically healthy Caucasians from Russia. This clonotype was observed once. The antigen is not known. Alongside a J-beta primer mix, a sample-barcoded 5' primer served in a second PCR lasting about 7 to 12 cycles. TCRdb itself ran the 5' RACE reads through MiXCR, one entry per CDR3 protein. This table holds roughly 1,300,000 distinct CDR3 sequences, approximately 60% found once. The V and J genes are TRBV4-1 and TRBJ2-5; D is ambiguous. TRBJ2-7 matches the DNA end more closely, so the J call is doubtful. This sequence was found in a man aged 18-30 years in good health. Source material: blood. CDR3 DNA: TGCGCCAGCAGCCGGCCGACAAACTACGAGCAGTACTTC. Its protein product is CASSRPTNYEQYF.